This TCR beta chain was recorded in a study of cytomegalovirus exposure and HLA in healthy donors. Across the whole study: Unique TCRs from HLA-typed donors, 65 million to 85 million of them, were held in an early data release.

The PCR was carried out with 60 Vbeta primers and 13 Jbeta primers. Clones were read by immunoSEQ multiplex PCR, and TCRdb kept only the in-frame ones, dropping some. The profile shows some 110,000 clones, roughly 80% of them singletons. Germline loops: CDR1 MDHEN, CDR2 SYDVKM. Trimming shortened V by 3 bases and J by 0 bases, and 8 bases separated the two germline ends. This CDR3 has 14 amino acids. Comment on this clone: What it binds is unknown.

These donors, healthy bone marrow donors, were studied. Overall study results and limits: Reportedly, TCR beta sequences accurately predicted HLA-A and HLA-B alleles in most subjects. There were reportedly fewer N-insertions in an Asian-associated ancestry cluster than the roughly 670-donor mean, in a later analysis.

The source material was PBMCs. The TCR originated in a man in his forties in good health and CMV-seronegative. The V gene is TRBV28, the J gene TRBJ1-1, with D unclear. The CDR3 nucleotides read TGTGCCAGCAGTTTTCCGGAGATGAACACTGAAGCTTTCTTT. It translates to CASSFPEMNTEAFF.